This TCR beta chain comes out of a study of blood T cell repertoires in COVID-19. On the study more broadly: The cDNA or gDNA used as material had been derived from T cells, B-cell-depleted T cells, or PBMCs.

Patients of the Seattle cohort, enrolled during active infection, were followed longitudinally. This clone showed up just a few times. The CDR3 is 15 amino acids. J lost 4 bases, V lost 6 bases, and 6 bases had no gene match. Germline V gene data show CDR1 as LNHDA and CDR2 as SQIVND (reference sequence). Study processing details: Amplification of reference gene primers was used by the study to estimate nucleated cell counts. The protocol was immunoSEQ multiplex PCR, while the TCRdb copy is restricted to in-frame clones and leaves out a portion. Clone size and V and J calls were adopted from that table, with D and trimming inferred from the DNA. The sample gives some 180,000 clones, more than 80% of which show up once; roughly 9.6% is in the top ten.

Source material: peripheral blood. This TCR came from a woman in her forties with COVID-19, enrolled during active disease. This chain uses TRBV19 with TRBJ2-2; TRBD1 matches at 9 bases. The DNA of the CDR3 is TGTGCCAGTAGCGAACAGGGGGCTCCCACCGGGGAGCTGTTTTTT. It encodes CASSEQGAPTGELFF.